These 18 T cell receptor beta chains were sequenced from one sample in a study of beta chain features in type 1 diabetes. Study-wide points: All four CD4+ subsets of Type 1 diabetes patients contained TCRB CDR3s that were moderately but significantly shorter.

The investigators reverse transcribed all of the isolated RNA, so they sequenced expressed TCRB transcripts. Data came from immunoSEQ multiplex PCR; TCRdb stores just in-frame clones and leaves some out. Seen here are some 350,000 clones, 13% observed once, and the top ten hold roughly 0.015%. These TCRs' antigens remain unknown. Source material: naive CD4+ T cells from blood. The receptors stem from a young woman with type 1 diabetes.

The J gene is TRBJ2-7, the V gene TRBV6-1, with 7 positions matching TRBD1. Per the germline V gene, CDR1 is MNHNS and CDR2 is SASEGT. V was pared by 7 bases and J by 2 bases, with 5 bases of the junction left unmatched. The CDR3 sequence is 13 residues long. CDR3 bases: TGTGCCAGCAACGGACAGGCTACCTACGAGCAGTACGTC. Translation gives CASNGQATYEQYV.

V usage is TRBV14 and J usage is TRBJ1-2; D remains ambiguous. Trimming left V 4 bases short and J 6 bases short, with 12 bases between. Germline assignment: CDR1 SGHDN and CDR2 FVKESK. The CDR3 spans 13 residues. CDR3 DNA: TGTGCCAGCAGCCGTAGACGGCTAGATGGCTACACCTTC. As protein: CASSRRRLDGYTF.

On this clone itself: Sequence at one end of the junction differs from germline and may be a read error. The gene calls are TRBV7-2 and TRBJ2-4; 11 bases line up with TRBD2. Germline CDR1 is SGHTA and CDR2 is FQGNSA. The CDR3 extends over 13 amino acids. DNA of the CDR3: TGTGCCAGCAGCTTCAGATTAGCGGGAGGGTTGAACTTC. This codes for CASSFRLAGGLNF.

V gene TRBV6-6 combines with J gene TRBJ2-5; 8 positions agree with TRBD1. Unmatched junction bases numbered 6, after V lost 2 bases and J lost 7 bases. This CDR3 has 14 residues. CDR1 is MNHNY and CDR2 is SVGAGI in the germline V gene (reference sequence). The CDR3 region has the DNA TGTGCCAGCAGTTACCCAGGGGGCGTGGGGACCCAGTACTTC. Its translation is CASSYPGGVGTQYF.

This chain joins TRBV2 and TRBJ2-7, with a weak D call TRBD1 (5 bases). Germline V gene lookup returns CDR1 SNHLY and CDR2 FYNNEI. The CDR3 is made up of 13 amino acids. V gave up 6 bases and J gave up 0 bases, with 9 bases separating them. The CDR3: CASRETASYEQYV. CDR3 nucleotide sequence: TGTGCCAGCAGAGAGACAGCCTCCTACGAGCAGTACGTC.

V usage is TRBV5-1 and J usage is TRBJ2-7; a weak D match, TRBD1 (5 bases). In germline, CDR1 is SGHRS, CDR2 YFSETQ. The CDR3 consists of 15 residues. Trimming pared 0 bases from V and 0 bases from J, leaving 10 bases between. The chain's CDR3 is CASSLGGTLSYEQYF. As DNA, the CDR3 is TGCGCCAGCAGCTTGGGGGGCACCCTCTCCTACGAGCAGTACTTC.

J is TRBJ1-4 and V is TRBV7-2, with TRBD1 matching over 8 bases. Trimming at V came to 4 bases and at J to 8 bases, leaving 9 bases not matched to a gene. The CDR3 extends over 15 amino acids. Germline CDR1 reads SGHTA; CDR2 reads FQGNSA. The CDR3 here is CASSSPRGREEKLFF. The CDR3 bases are TGTGCCAGCAGCTCGCCCAGGGGGCGAGAAGAAAAACTGTTTTTT.

The J gene is TRBJ2-1, the V gene TRBV10-3, with D perhaps matching TRBD1 (6 bases). CDR1 and CDR2 from the germline V gene are ENHRY and SYGVKD. Trimming pared 3 bases from V and 7 bases from J, leaving 16 bases between. The CDR3 covers 15 residues. The CDR3 DNA is TGTGCCATCAGTGATTTGCAGGGTAGGGGGAATGAGCAGTTCTTC. Translated: CAISDLQGRGNEQFF.

The chain is built from TRBV28 and TRBJ1-3, with 7 bases aligning to TRBD1. Per germline, CDR1 MDHEN and CDR2 SYDVKM. Trimming at V came to 4 bases and at J to 2 bases, leaving 2 bases not matched to a gene. This CDR3 contains 14 residues. The CDR3 sequence is CASSWGQTGNTIYF. The CDR3 bases are TGTGCCAGCAGTTGGGGACAGACTGGAAACACCATATATTTT.

With regard to this clone: The same CDR3 arises from other DNA sequences in this sample as well. V and J are TRBV2 and TRBJ1-5; the D gene is possibly TRBD1 (5 bases). From germline, CDR1 is SNHLY and CDR2 FYNNEI. The CDR3 totals 13 residues. The V end lost 6 bases, the J end lost 0 bases, and 6 bases lay between the germline ends. The DNA for the CDR3 is TGTGCCAGCAGAGGGGATAGCAATCAGCCCCAGCATTTT. Residues: CASRGDSNQPQHF.

This clone turned up a few times. The chain links TRBV6-5 to TRBJ1-5; D remains unclear. Germline V gives CDR1 MNHEY, CDR2 SVGAGI. This CDR3 spans 14 amino acids. The V and J ends lost 6 bases and 7 bases respectively, with 16 bases between them. Here the CDR3 DNA reads TGTGCCAGCAGGAGGACCGCCACGGGACAGCCCCAGCATTTT. Translated, it gives CASRRTATGQPQHF.

This chain connects TRBV7-8 to TRBJ1-2; D may be TRBD1 (6 bases). Germline-derived CDR1 and CDR2 are SGHVS and FQNEAQ. V was clipped by 5 bases and J by 6 bases, with 19 bases between them. CDR3 length: 15 residues. This CDR3 is CASSPRVGARDGYTF. As DNA, the CDR3 is TGTGCCAGCAGCCCGAGGGTGGGGGCGCGTGATGGCTACACCTTC. Together with reference TRBV7-8 and TRBJ1-2, the CDR3 gives the full variable domain: GAGVSQSPRYKVAKRGQDVALRCDPISGHVSLFWYQQALGQGPEFLTYFQNEAQLDKSGLPSDRFFAERPEGSVSTLKIQRTQQEDSAVYLCASSPRVGARDGYTFGSGTRLTVV.

This clone was counted between two and nine times. V is TRBV30 and J is TRBJ2-7, with a weak D call TRBD2 (7 bases). Germline V gene sequence: CDR1 GTSNPN, CDR2 SVGIG (reference sequence). There are 14 residues in the CDR3. The V gene lost 0 bases and the J gene lost 3 bases, with 12 bases spanning the gap. In DNA form, the CDR3 reads TGTGCCTGGAGTGTGGGGGGGGGCATCTACGAGCAGTACTTC. Its translation is CAWSVGGGIYEQYF.

This clone was detected a few times. The chain carries TRBV4-1 and TRBJ2-1; a weak D match, TRBD2 (6 bases). The CDR3 has 16 residues. V was shortened by 4 bases and J by 5 bases, with 18 bases between the two germline ends. CDR1 is MGHRA, CDR2 YSYEKL, per germline. CDR3 region: CASSPPGAEADNEQFF. The CDR3 region has the DNA TGCGCCAGCAGCCCCCCGGGAGCTGAGGCTGACAATGAGCAGTTCTTC.

This clone was picked up a small number of times. The chain is built from TRBV7-2 and TRBJ2-1; 7 positions agree with TRBD2. This CDR3 contains 15 residues. CDR1 is SGHTA, CDR2 FQGNSA, per germline. Trimming took 3 bases from V and 8 from J; bases not matched to a gene: 10. This CDR3 reads CASSFLAGEGYEQFF. DNA of the CDR3: TGTGCCAGCAGCTTCCTTGCGGGAGAGGGTTATGAGCAGTTCTTC.

The rearrangement uses TRBV5-1 and TRBJ1-1, with 9 nucleotides matching TRBD1. V gave up 4 bases and J gave up 1 base; unmatched junction bases: 5. CDR1 is SGHRS and CDR2 is YFSETQ in the germline V gene. The CDR3 covers 15 residues. The CDR3 bases are TGCGCCAGCAGCCCGTTGACAGGGGGGAACACTGAAGCTTTCTTT. Residues: CASSPLTGGNTEAFF.

This sequence joins TRBV7-9 and TRBJ1-2; no firm D call. Germline CDR1 reads SEHNR; CDR2 reads FQNEAQ (reference sequence). This CDR3 is built from 11 residues. V shed 8 bases and J shed 7 bases, with 11 bases lying between them. The CDR3, as DNA: TGTGCCAGCGCCGCAGTCCTTGGCTACACCTTC. Translated: CASAAVLGYTF. The entire variable domain, with the rest obtained from reference TRBV7-9 and TRBJ1-2, is as follows: DTGVSQNPRHKITKRGQNVTFRCDPISEHNRLYWYRQTLGQGPEFLTYFQNEAQLEKSRLLSDRFSAERPKGSFSTLEIQRTEQGDSAMYLCASAAVLGYTFGSGTRLTVV.

The chain is built from TRBV7-3 and TRBJ1-1; 9 bases match TRBD1. The CDR3 covers 14 residues. Germline V gene sequence: CDR1 SGHTA, CDR2 FQGTGA. Trimming cost V 3 bases and J 3 bases; bases outside gene matches: 2. CDR3 region: CASSLTGGDTEAFF. CDR3 nucleotides: TGTGCCAGCAGCTTGACAGGGGGAGACACTGAAGCTTTCTTT.